This T cell receptor (beta chain) was recorded in a study of cytomegalovirus exposure and HLA in healthy donors. Study observations and caveats: Later work associated roughly 17,000 TCR beta sequences with HLA alleles at 0.05 false discovery rate.

Trimming at V came to 3 bases and at J to 8 bases, leaving 13 bases not matched to a gene. CDR1 and CDR2 (germline): MNHNS, SASEGT. There are 16 residues in the CDR3. Turning to this clone: The antigen is not known.

This PCR relied on a set of 60 Vbeta primers and 13 Jbeta primers. TCRdb's copy holds only in-frame clones and misses some; the assay was immunoSEQ multiplex PCR. Of about 190,000 clones in the sample, about 80% were seen once. What was sequenced was PBMCs. This chain joins TRBV6-1 and TRBJ2-3, with 8 bases matching TRBD2. The receptor was derived from a woman aged 50 to 60 in good health and CMV-seropositive. The CDR3 sequence: CASSDAIAGGWGTQYF. The CDR3 nucleotides are TGTGCCAGCAGTGATGCCATCGCGGGGGGTTGGGGTACGCAGTATTTT.